The TCR beta chain under discussion was sequenced for a study of shared clonotypes between healthy human individuals. Deep level was the assay's run setting. Clones were read by immunoSEQ multiplex PCR, and TCRdb kept only the in-frame ones, dropping some. The repertoire consists of about 1,500,000 clones, with roughly 96% occurring once and the leading ten covering roughly 1.2%. Donors comprised only Caucasian adults living in Nashville, Tennessee. Whole-study results and caveats: Deeper or shallower sequencing was expected to change how clonotypes are shared among donors.

This clone was observed once. What it recognizes is unknown. This TCR was recovered from a man younger than 40 in good health. The sequenced sample consisted of naive CD4+ T cells sorted from blood. Described subset: CD45RA+ positively selected.

The CDR3 region has the DNA TGTGCCAGCAGTTTAAATAGCGGTCCCTCCTACGAGCAGTACTTC. This translates into CASSLNSGPSYEQYF. The chain has TRBV28 and TRBJ2-7, with D possibly matching TRBD2 (6 bases). Germline loops: CDR1 MDHEN, CDR2 SYDVKM. Trimming took off 2 bases at V and 0 bases at J, with 11 bases between the two ends. The CDR3 spans 15 residues.